The 14 T cell receptor beta chains given below trace back to one sample, sequenced in a study of response to subunit inactivated influenza vaccine. Each CDR3 protein gets one entry after TCRdb re-called the RT-PCR reads with MiXCR. Here the sample spans 500,000 to 550,000 distinct CDR3 sequences, approximately 22% being singletons. These data were also reused for a study on T cells expressing NK-cell markers. Turning to that study: With UMIs, 5'RACE template switching was used to make TCR beta cDNA.

The specimen was CD4+ T cells sorted from PBMCs, collected 11 to 12 days after vaccination. The receptors originated from a man aged 50 to 60 who received an inactivated influenza vaccine.

The chain uses TRBV5-1 and TRBJ1-1; D gene ambiguous. The CDR3 runs to 15 residues. V dropped 0 bases and J dropped 6 bases, with 15 bases sitting between them. Germline CDR1 is SGHRS and CDR2 is YFSETQ. The CDR3 sequence is CASSLGVRQLAEAFF. The CDR3 DNA is TGCGCCAGCAGCTTGGGAGTTCGGCAGTTAGCTGAAGCTTTCTTT. Using reference TRBV5-1 and TRBJ1-1 for the parts outside the CDR3, the full variable domain is KAGVTQTPRYLIKTRGQQVTLSCSPISGHRSVSWYQQTPGQGLQFLFEYFSETQRNKGNFPGRFSGRQFSNSRSEMNVSTLELGDSALYLCASSLGVRQLAEAFFGQGTRLTVV.

This clonotype was observed a handful of times. The chain is built from TRBV3-1 and TRBJ2-7, with TRBD1 matching 10 bases. CDR1 and CDR2 (germline): LGHDT, YNNKEL (reference sequence). The length of the CDR3 is 15 residues. V shed 1 base and J 5 bases; nucleotides not matched to a gene: 5. CDR3 amino acids: CASSQGDRGPHEQYF. CDR3 in DNA: TGTGCCAGCAGCCAAGGCGACAGGGGGCCCCACGAGCAGTACTTC.

The V call is TRBV20-1, the J call TRBJ1-5; 7 bases align to TRBD1. The CDR3 is 13 amino acids. The germline CDR1 and CDR2 sequences are DFQATT and SNEGSKA (reference sequence). The junction had 5 bases not matched to a gene; V was cut back by 6 bases and J by 3 bases. As DNA, the CDR3 is TGCAGTGCAAGACAGGGTAACAATCAGCCCCAGCATTTT. Translated: CSARQGNNQPQHF.

The rearrangement links TRBV7-2 to TRBJ2-3; either TRBD1 or TRBD2 may supply D (6 bases each). The CDR3 consists of 14 residues. Trimming shortened V by 3 bases and J by 6 bases, and 13 bases separated the two germline ends. Looked up from germline, CDR1 is SGHTA and CDR2 is FQGNSA. This CDR3 reads CASSFRQEGDTQYF. Written as DNA, the CDR3 is TGTGCCAGCAGCTTTAGACAGGAGGGGGATACGCAGTATTTT.

This chain connects TRBV6-2 or TRBV6-3 to TRBJ1-1; the match to TRBD1 covers 10 bases. CDR1 MNHEY and CDR2 SVGEGT come from the germline V gene. V shed 6 bases and J 3 bases; nucleotides not matched to a gene: 10. The CDR3 is made up of 16 amino acids. The chain's CDR3 is CASSHQPDRGDTEAFF. The CDR3 region has the DNA TGTGCCAGCAGCCACCAACCGGACAGGGGGGACACTGAAGCTTTCTTT.

The J gene is TRBJ2-4, the V gene TRBV20-1; 8 positions match TRBD1. Germline-derived CDR1 and CDR2 are DFQATT and SNEGSKA (reference sequence). The junction had 14 bases not matched to a gene; V was cut back by 5 bases and J by 5 bases. There are 16 residues in the CDR3. CDR3 in DNA: TGCAGTGCTCCCCGAGACAGGGGTGCTTGGGAAAACATTCAGTACTTC. Protein product: CSAPRDRGAWENIQYF.

A few counts support this clonotype. The chain joins TRBV6-2 or TRBV6-3 to TRBJ2-7; D is possibly TRBD1 (5 bases). Germline assignment: CDR1 MNHEY and CDR2 SVGEGT. There are 14 residues in the CDR3. The V end was cut by 4 bases, the J end by 2 bases, with 12 bases between. CDR3 in DNA: TGTGCCAGCAGTTCCTTGGACATTGCCTACGAGCAGTACTTC. As protein: CASSSLDIAYEQYF.

The chain joins TRBV5-6 to TRBJ2-5, with 10 bases lining up with TRBD2. CDR3 size: 15 residues. The V segment lost 2 bases and the J segment 5 bases; nucleotides outside the gene matches: 6. CDR1 and CDR2 from the germline V gene are SGHDT and YYEEEE. The CDR3 coding sequence is TGTGCCAGCAGCTTCCAACTAGCGGGGCGGGAGACCCAGTACTTC. This encodes CASSFQLAGRETQYF.

The chain uses TRBV4-3 and TRBJ2-2; D is undetermined. Germline CDR1 and CDR2: LGHNA and YSLEER. Between the trimmed V and J ends, which lost 0 bases and 3 bases, there was a span of 8 bases. This CDR3 contains 15 residues. The CDR3 spells CASSQDSGYTGELFF. The CDR3 region has the DNA TGCGCCAGCAGCCAAGATTCCGGTTACACCGGGGAGCTGTTTTTT.

This clonotype has only a few counts. The V and J genes are TRBV14 and TRBJ2-5; possible D gene TRBD2, 6 bases. Germline assignment: CDR1 SGHDN and CDR2 FVKESK. V was cut by 2 bases and J by 5 bases, with 12 bases left in between. The CDR3 consists of 14 residues. The CDR3 sequence: CASSQFGGAETQYF. Here the CDR3 DNA reads TGTGCCAGCAGCCAATTCGGAGGGGCGGAGACCCAGTACTTC. Using reference TRBV14 and TRBJ2-5 for the parts outside the CDR3, the full variable domain is EAGVTQFPSHSVIEKGQTVTLRCDPISGHDNLYWYRRVMGKEIKFLLHFVKESKQDESGMPNNRFLAERTGGTYSTLKVQPAELEDSGVYFCASSQFGGAETQYFGPGTRLLVL.

The chain has TRBV30 and TRBJ1-6; tentatively, D is TRBD1 (5 bases). The CDR3 is made up of 12 amino acids. Trimming removed 2 bases from V and 7 bases from J, with 6 bases in between. Germline V gene lookup returns CDR1 GTSNPN and CDR2 SVGIG (reference sequence). CDR3 in amino acids: CAWSRTNSPLHF. CDR3 bases: TGTGCCTGGAGTAGGACAAATTCACCCCTCCACTTT. Variable domain in full (rest from reference TRBV30 and TRBJ1-6): SQTIHQWPATLVQPVGSPLSLECTVEGTSNPNLYWYRQAAGRGLQLLFYSVGIGQISSEVPQNLSASRPQDRQFILSSKKLLLSDSGFYLCAWSRTNSPLHFGNGTRLTVT.

V gene TRBV6-5 combines with J gene TRBJ1-2; D is ambiguous. The CDR3 has 12 amino acids. Trimming cost V 6 bases and J 7 bases, with 12 bases left between them. Germline lookup yields CDR1 MNHEY and CDR2 SVGAGI. The CDR3 protein is CASRTYTTGYTF. CDR3 in DNA: TGTGCCAGCAGGACATATACGACTGGCTACACCTTC.

This clonotype was seen only a few times. The rearrangement joins TRBV6-2 or TRBV6-3 to TRBJ2-5, with D perhaps matching TRBD1 (6 bases). Per germline, CDR1 MNHEY and CDR2 SVGEGT. Trimming left V 0 bases short and J 2 bases short, with 16 bases between. The CDR3 covers 17 residues. CDR3 protein: CASSYSLGAGPQETQYF. The CDR3, as DNA: TGTGCCAGCAGTTACTCGCTGGGGGCAGGGCCTCAAGAGACCCAGTACTTC.

The chain combines TRBV7-9 with TRBJ2-2, with D unclear. The CDR3 length is 16 residues. Germline CDR1 reads SEHNR; CDR2 reads FQNEAQ (reference sequence). Trimming took 5 bases from V and 4 from J, leaving 17 bases between them. DNA of the CDR3: TGTGCCAGCAGCCCCCGGACGGCTCAGCGCACCGGGGAGCTGTTTTTT. The encoded protein is CASSPRTAQRTGELFF.